These 4 T cell receptor beta chains were all obtained from the same sample, sequenced in a study of early T cells in non-severe SARS-CoV-2 infection. Each CDR3 protein is one row after TCRdb ran MiXCR on the 5' RACE reads. The sample contains around 99,000 distinct CDR3 sequences, 11% of which appear only once. Source material: whole blood. The receptors stem from an adult who was a healthcare worker with PCR-confirmed SARS-CoV-2 infection or an uninfected control (not recorded which).

This clonotype turned up a few times. The V and J genes are TRBV6-1 and TRBJ2-5, with D unclear. This CDR3 contains 15 residues. The V gene's germline CDR1 is MNHNS and CDR2 SASEGT. The V end lost 6 bases, the J end lost 2 bases, and 16 bases lay between the germline ends. This chain's CDR3 is CASRPRFIPQETQYF. CDR3 in DNA: TGTGCCAGCAGACCAAGATTTATCCCTCAAGAGACCCAGTACTTC.

There are many counts of this clonotype. This chain connects TRBV20-1 to TRBJ2-3, with 8 nucleotides matching TRBD2. CDR1 is DFQATT and CDR2 is SNEGSKA in the germline V gene (reference sequence). The CDR3 contains 15 residues. V lost 4 bases to trimming and J lost 4 bases; unmatched junction nucleotides: 10. CDR3 sequence (DNA): TGCAGTGCTATTTCCTCCAGCGGGAGTTCAGATACGCAGTATTTT. It specifies CSAISSSGSSDTQYF.

In the case of this clonotype: One end of the junction varies from germline; a read error may be responsible. J is TRBJ2-7 and V is TRBV29-1, with 9 bases matching TRBD2. The germline V gene has CDR1 SQVTM and CDR2 ANQGSEA. The CDR3 sequence is 12 residues long. In DNA form, the CDR3 reads TGCAGCGTTGAAGATCGGCTAGCGGGGACCGCCTTC. This codes for CSVEDRLAGTAF.

This clonotype was observed a handful of times. This chain uses TRBV4-2 with TRBJ2-5, with a weak D call TRBD2 (6 bases). The CDR3 totals 15 residues. Trimming pared 4 bases from V and 5 bases from J, leaving 17 bases between. The germline CDR1 and CDR2 sequences are LGHNA and YNFKEQ. The CDR3 bases are TGTGCCAGCAGCCCTGGCGGGAATTTAGGGGAGACCCAGTACTTC. Translating gives CASSPGGNLGETQYF.